This TCR beta chain was captured in a study of beta chain features in type 1 diabetes. Notes on the study in general: Significant though moderate, a shortening of TCRB CDR3s appeared in all four CD4+ subsets of Type 1 diabetes patients.

Germline V gives CDR1 LGHNA, CDR2 YSLEER. The length of the CDR3 is 14 residues. V was pared by 4 bases and J by 3 bases, with 12 bases between. As regards this clone: The antigen remains undetermined.

TCRB transcripts that were expressed got sequenced, as all of the isolated RNA had been reverse transcribed. Clones were read by immunoSEQ multiplex PCR, and TCRdb kept only the in-frame ones, dropping some. The data contain some 330,000 clones, 10% to 15% of them seen just once; the ten biggest clones take up 0.0095% to 0.013%. Sequencing was carried out using naive CD4+ T cells from blood. This receptor was obtained from a young woman with type 1 diabetes. This chain joins TRBV4-3 and TRBJ1-2; D remains ambiguous. The CDR3 protein is CASSPENRDYGYTF. The CDR3 DNA sequence: TGCGCCAGCAGCCCTGAGAACAGAGACTATGGCTACACCTTC.